The source of this T cell receptor beta chain is a study of blood T cell repertoires in COVID-19. Study overall: Material from acute and convalescent COVID-19 was sourced from the United States, Italy and Spain.

Data came from immunoSEQ multiplex PCR; TCRdb stores just in-frame clones and leaves some out. The sample holds about 55,000 clones; 70% to 85% are singletons and the top ten take around 14%. The germline V and J ends were trimmed by 6 bases and 8 bases, with 12 bases remaining between them. Germline V lookup: CDR1 MDHEN, CDR2 SYDVKM. This CDR3 comprises 12 residues. The clonotype was recovered from a human donor in a cohort sampled during active COVID-19. The sample consisted of peripheral blood. The chain is built from TRBV28 and TRBJ2-3; no clear D. CDR3 amino acids: CASSRVGSTQYF. DNA for the CDR3: TGTGCCAGCAGCCGGGTCGGAAGTACGCAGTATTTT.